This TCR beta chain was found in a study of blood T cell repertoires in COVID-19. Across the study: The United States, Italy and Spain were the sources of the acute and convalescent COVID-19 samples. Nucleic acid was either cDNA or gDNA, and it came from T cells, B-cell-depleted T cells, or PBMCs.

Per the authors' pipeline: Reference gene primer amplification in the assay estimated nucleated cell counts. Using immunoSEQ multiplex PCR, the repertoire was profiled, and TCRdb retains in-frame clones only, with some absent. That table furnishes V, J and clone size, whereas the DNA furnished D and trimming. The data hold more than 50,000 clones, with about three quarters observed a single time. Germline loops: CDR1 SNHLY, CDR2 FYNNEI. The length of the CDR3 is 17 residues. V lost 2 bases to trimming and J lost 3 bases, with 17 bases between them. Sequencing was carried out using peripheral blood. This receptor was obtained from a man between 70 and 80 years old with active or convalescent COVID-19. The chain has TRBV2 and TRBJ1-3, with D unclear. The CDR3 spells CASSEFAGQSLGNTIYF. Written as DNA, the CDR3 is TGTGCCAGCAGTGAATTCGCTGGGCAGAGTCTTGGAAACACCATATATTTT. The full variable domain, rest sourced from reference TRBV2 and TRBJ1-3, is EPEVTQTPSHQVTQMGQEVILRCVPISNHLYFYWYRQILGQKVEFLVSFYNNEISEKSEIFDDQFSVERPDGSNFTLKIRSTKLEDSAMYFCASSEFAGQSLGNTIYFGEGSWLTVV.